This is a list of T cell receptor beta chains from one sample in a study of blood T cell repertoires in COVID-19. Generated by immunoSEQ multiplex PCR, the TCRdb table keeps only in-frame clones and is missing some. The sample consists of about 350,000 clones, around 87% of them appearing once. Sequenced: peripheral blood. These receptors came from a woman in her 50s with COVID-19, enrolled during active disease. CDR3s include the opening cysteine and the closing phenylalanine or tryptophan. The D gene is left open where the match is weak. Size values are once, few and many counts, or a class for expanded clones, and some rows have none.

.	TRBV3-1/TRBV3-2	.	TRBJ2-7	TGTGCCAGCAGCCAAGACTGGAGGGGCGCCTCCTACGAGCAGTACTTC	CASSQDWRGASYEQYF
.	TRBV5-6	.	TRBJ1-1	TGTGCCAGCAGCTTGTGGGGCAGGTCAATGAACACTGAAGCTTTCTTT	CASSLWGRSMNTEAFF
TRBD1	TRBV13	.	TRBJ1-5	TGTGCCAGCAGCCGGGACAGGGGTCGACAGCCCCAGCATTTT	CASSRDRGRQPQHF
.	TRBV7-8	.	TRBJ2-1	TGTGCCAGCAGCTTAGGTCACATCAATGAGCAGTTCTTC	CASSLGHINEQFF
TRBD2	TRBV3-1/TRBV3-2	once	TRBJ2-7	TGTGCCAGCAGCCCGGGGGCTAGCGGGAGTCGGTACGAGCAGTACTTC	CASSPGASGSRYEQYF
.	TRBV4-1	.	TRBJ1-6	TGCGCCAGCAGCCTTGCAGGGGCTCAGAATTCACCCCTCCACTTT	CASSLAGAQNSPLHF
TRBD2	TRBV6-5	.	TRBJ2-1	TGTGCCAGCAGATCACGCGGACTAGCGTATGAGCAGTTCTTC	CASRSRGLAYEQFF
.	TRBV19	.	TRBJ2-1	TGTGCCAGTAGGAGGGAGCGCTCCTACAATGAGCAGTTCTTC	CASRRERSYNEQFF
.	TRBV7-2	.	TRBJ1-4	TGTGCCAGCAGCGGACACGGAACCTCCGCTAATGAAAAACTGTTTTTT	CASSGHGTSANEKLFF
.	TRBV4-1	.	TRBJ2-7	TGCGCCAGCAGCGCTAACGCGGACCTAGGGGGCGAGCAGTACTTC	CASSANADLGGEQYF
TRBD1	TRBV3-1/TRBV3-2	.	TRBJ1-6	TGTGCCAGCAGCCCGCGACAGGGATCCTATAATTCACCCCTCCACTTT	CASSPRQGSYNSPLHF
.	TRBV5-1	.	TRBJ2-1	TGCGCCAGCAGCTTTCGAGGGAACAATGAGCAGTTCTTC	CASSFRGNNEQFF
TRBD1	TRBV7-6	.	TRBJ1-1	TGTGCCAGCAGCCAGGGGGAGAACACTGAAGCTTTCTTT	CASSQGENTEAFF
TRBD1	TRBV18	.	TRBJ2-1	TGTGCCAGCTCACCACCGCTGGGACAGGGGGCTGGGGATGAGCAGTTCTTC	CASSPPLGQGAGDEQFF
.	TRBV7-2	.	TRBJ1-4	TGTGCCAGCAGCTTAAAGCTAGGCCCGCTTAATGAAAAACTGTTTTTT	CASSLKLGPLNEKLFF
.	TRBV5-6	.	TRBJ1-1	TGTGCCAGCAGCTTGATAGCAGCTGAAGCTTTCTTT	CASSLIAAEAFF
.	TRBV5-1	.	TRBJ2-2	TGCGCCAGCAGCCCATGGGACACTGCGAACACCGGGGAGCTGTTTTTT	CASSPWDTANTGELFF
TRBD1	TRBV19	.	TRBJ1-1	TGTGCCAGTACCAAATCGCCGGGACAGGCGAGCACTGAAGCTTTCTTT	CASTKSPGQASTEAFF
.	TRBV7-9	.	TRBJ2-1	TGTGCCAGCAGCTCCACTAAGTCCTACAATGAGCAGTTCTTC	CASSSTKSYNEQFF
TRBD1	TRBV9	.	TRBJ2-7	TGTGCCAGCAGCGCGACAGGGCTGGACTACGAGCAGTACTTC	CASSATGLDYEQYF
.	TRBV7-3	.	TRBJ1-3	TGTGCCAGCAGCTTAGGTCCAGGGGCTGGAAACACCATATATTTT	CASSLGPGAGNTIYF
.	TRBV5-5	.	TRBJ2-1	TGTGCCAGCAGCTATACAGGCTACAATGAGCAGTTCTTC	CASSYTGYNEQFF
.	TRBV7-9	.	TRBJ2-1	TGTGCCAGCAGCCCCAAGGGGTCCTACAATGAGCAGTTCTTC	CASSPKGSYNEQFF
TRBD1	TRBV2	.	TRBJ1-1	TGTGCCAGCAGGAGGGGACAGCGGCTCTCGGAAGCTTTCTTT	CASRRGQRLSEAFF
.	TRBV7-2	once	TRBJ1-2	TGTGCCAGCAGCTTAAACAGGGCCGGCGATGGCTACACCTTC	CASSLNRAGDGYTF
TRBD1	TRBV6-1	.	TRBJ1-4	TGTGCCAGCAGTGAACCCCTTTCCGGACAGGGGAATGAAAAACTGTTTTTT	CASSEPLSGQGNEKLFF
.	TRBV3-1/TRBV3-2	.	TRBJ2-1	TGTGCCAGCAGAGCCATGGCAGCGGGTAACAATGAGCAGTTCTTC	CASRAMAAGNNEQFF
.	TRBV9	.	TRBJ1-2	TGTGCCAGCAGCGTAGGATATCGGGACACCTATGGCTACACCTTC	CASSVGYRDTYGYTF
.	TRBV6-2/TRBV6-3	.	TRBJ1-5	TGTGCCAGCAGTTCCCAATATCACTCAAACGAGCGCAATCAGCCCCAGCATTTT	CASSSQYHSNERNQPQHF
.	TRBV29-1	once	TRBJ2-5	TGCAGCGTTGAAGAGAATGGCAGGGAAGAGACCCAGTACTTC	CSVEENGREETQYF
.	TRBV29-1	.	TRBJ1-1	TGCAGCGTTGAAGGAACAGACGCTGAAGCTTTCTTT	CSVEGTDAEAFF
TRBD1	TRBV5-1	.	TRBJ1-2	TGCGCCAGCAGCTTGGCGCAGGGGGCTCGCGATGGCTACACCTTC	CASSLAQGARDGYTF
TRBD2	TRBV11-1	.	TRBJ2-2	TGTGCCAGCAGCCGACTAGCGGCGGGGACCGGGGAGCTGTTTTTT	CASSRLAAGTGELFF
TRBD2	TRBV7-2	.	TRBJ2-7	TGTGCCAGCAGCTTAGAAGCGGGAGGTTACGAGCAGTACTTC	CASSLEAGGYEQYF
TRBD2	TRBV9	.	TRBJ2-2	TGTGCCAGCAGCGTAGCGGCGGGAGCGGCCGGGGAGCTGTTTTTT	CASSVAAGAAGELFF
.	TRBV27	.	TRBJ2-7	TGTGCCAGCAGTGAGACGGGACTGTCCTCCTACGAGCAGTACTTC	CASSETGLSSYEQYF
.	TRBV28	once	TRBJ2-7	TGTGCCAGCAGTTTAGCCTACAGAGGGCCGTCCTACGAGCAGTACTTC	CASSLAYRGPSYEQYF
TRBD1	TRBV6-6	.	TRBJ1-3	TGTGCCAGCAGTTCAACAGGGGCGTCTGGAAACACCATATATTTT	CASSSTGASGNTIYF
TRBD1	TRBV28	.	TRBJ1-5	TGTGCCAGCAGTTGGCCAATACCAGGGGGCGCGGAGAATCAGCCCCAGCATTTT	CASSWPIPGGAENQPQHF
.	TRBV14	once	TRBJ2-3	TGTGCCAGCAGCGAGGGACTGTACATCACAGATACGCAGTATTTT	CASSEGLYITDTQYF
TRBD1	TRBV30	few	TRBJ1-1	TGTGCCTGGAACCGACAGGGGAACACTGAAGCTTTCTTT	CAWNRQGNTEAFF
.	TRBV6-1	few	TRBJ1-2	TGTGCCAGCAGTGAAGGGGTTCCTGGCGGTGGCTACACCTTC	CASSEGVPGGGYTF
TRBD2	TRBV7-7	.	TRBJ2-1	TGTGCTAGCAGCCAGAAACTAGCGGGAGAATCCACCGAGCAGTTCTTC	CASSQKLAGESTEQFF